These 28 T cell receptor beta chains were sequenced from one sample in a study of blood T cells in healthy people across ages. A second PCR of about 6 to 11 cycles used a sample-barcoded 5' primer and a J-beta primer mix. TCRdb reprocessed the 5' RACE reads via MiXCR and lists one record per CDR3 protein. Of 700,000 to 850,000 distinct CDR3 sequences in the sample, 36% were seen once. Material for sequencing was blood. The source of these receptors is a man between 18 and 29 years old in good health.

The J gene is TRBJ2-1, the V gene TRBV28; D is unresolved. Germline CDR1 MDHEN, CDR2 SYDVKM. V lost 4 bases, J lost 5 bases, and 9 bases lay in between. CDR3 length: 13 residues. The CDR3 reads CASSSGSDNEQFF. The CDR3 DNA is TGTGCCAGCAGTTCTGGCAGTGACAATGAGCAGTTCTTC.

This clonotype was seen ten or more times. This chain joins TRBV21-1 and TRBJ2-7; the table gives TRBD1 as D, unverified against the DNA. TRBV21-1 is tagged as a pseudogene. The CDR3 is 13 residues long. CDR3 in DNA: TGTGCCAGCAGCAAAGACAGGGTAGACGAGCAGTACTTC. Amino acid sequence: CASSKDRVDEQYF.

The genes are TRBV12-3 or TRBV12-4 and TRBJ1-1, with D hard to call. With 5 bases removed from V and 4 bases from J, the gap between germline ends came to 11 bases. The CDR3 extends over 13 amino acids. CDR3 nucleotide sequence: TGTGCCAGCAGTGTCCAAATGAGCACTGAAGCTTTCTTT. Protein sequence: CASSVQMSTEAFF.

The DNA of the CDR3 is TGTGCCAGCCTCCCTGGGGATGGAACGAACTATGGCTACACCTTC. Residues: CASLPGDGTNYGYTF. The gene calls are TRBV19 and TRBJ1-2; the D is unclear. The CDR3 is made up of 15 amino acids. CDR1 is LNHDA, CDR2 SQIVND, per germline (reference sequence). Trimming shortened V by 9 bases and J by 2 bases, and 19 bases separated the two germline ends. Based on the CDR3 plus reference TRBV19 and TRBJ1-2, the full variable domain is DGGITQSPKYLFRKEGQNVTLSCEQNLNHDAMYWYRQDPGQGLRLIYYSQIVNDFQKGDIAEGYSVSREKKESFPLTVTSAQKNPTAFYLCASLPGDGTNYGYTFGSGTRLTVV.

This clonotype has just a few counts. The V gene is TRBV5-1, the J gene TRBJ2-3, with a weak D call TRBD2 (7 bases). Per the germline V gene, CDR1 is SGHRS and CDR2 is YFSETQ. V was trimmed by 4 bases and J by 2 bases, leaving 17 bases between them. The CDR3 length is 16 residues. The CDR3 region has the DNA TGCGCCAGCAGCCAGGGAGACGGGGGGCTCACAGATACGCAGTATTTT. Encoded protein: CASSQGDGGLTDTQYF.

This clonotype has ten or more counts. The V gene is TRBV7-9, the J gene TRBJ1-6, with D possibly matching TRBD1 (6 bases). Germline V gives CDR1 SEHNR, CDR2 FQNEAQ (reference sequence). V was trimmed by 3 bases and J by 9 bases, leaving 12 bases between them. The CDR3 runs to 14 residues. The CDR3 bases are TGTGCCAGCAGCTTCCAAGGGGGAGGTTCACCCCTCCACTTT. This translates into CASSFQGGGSPLHF.

This clonotype was found a few times. A single base separates this from a much larger clone, so it may be a read error. The chain carries TRBV4-1 and TRBJ2-3; no definite D call. This CDR3 contains 14 residues. In germline, CDR1 is MGHRA, CDR2 YSYEKL. Trimming took off 1 base at V and 2 bases at J, with 7 bases between the two ends. The CDR3 sequence: CASSQGHDTDTQYF. CDR3 bases: TGCGCCAGCAGCCAAGGACACGACACAGATACGCAGTATTTT.

The chain links TRBV27 to TRBJ2-7; 7 positions agree with TRBD1. The trim removed 7 bases at V and 2 bases at J, leaving 8 bases unmatched. This CDR3 region has 14 residues. Looked up from germline, CDR1 is MNHEY and CDR2 is SMNVEV (reference sequence). The CDR3 DNA reads TGTGCCAGCAATCCACGGACAGGCACCTACGAGCAGTACTTC. It specifies CASNPRTGTYEQYF.

The J gene is TRBJ1-2, the V gene TRBV20-1, with D maybe TRBD1 (5 bases). The V end was cut by 1 base, the J end by 5 bases, with 23 bases between. The CDR3 contains 17 residues. CDR1 DFQATT and CDR2 SNEGSKA come from the germline V gene (reference sequence). CDR3 residues: CSARVLHEGEGRYGYTF. The CDR3 nucleotides read TGCAGTGCTAGAGTTCTCCACGAGGGCGAGGGGAGATATGGCTACACCTTC.

V is TRBV5-5 and J is TRBJ1-2; possibly TRBD1 for D (5 bases). Trimming left V 1 base short and J 8 bases short, with 15 bases between. This CDR3 region has 14 residues. CDR1 SGHKS and CDR2 YYEKEE come from the germline V gene (reference sequence). The CDR3 spells CASSLWQGVSGYTF. CDR3 DNA sequence: TGTGCCAGCAGCTTGTGGCAGGGAGTTAGCGGCTACACCTTC.

This sequence joins TRBV7-9 and TRBJ1-1, with 9 bases aligning to TRBD1. Trimming at V came to 5 bases and at J to 7 bases, leaving 5 bases not matched to a gene. This CDR3 has 13 amino acids. Germline loops: CDR1 SEHNR, CDR2 FQNEAQ (reference sequence). The CDR3 DNA is TGTGCCAGCAGCCGACGGGACAGGGATGAAGCTTTCTTT. Translated, it gives CASSRRDRDEAFF.

Turning to this clonotype: Just one base apart from a much larger clone, this may be a read error. J is TRBJ2-5 and V is TRBV4-3; TRBD1 might be the D (6 bases). The J call may not be correct, given that the DNA end is closer to TRBJ2-1. The CDR3 consists of 16 residues. CDR1 LGHNA and CDR2 YSLEER come from the germline V gene. CDR3 in DNA: TGCGCCAGCAGCCAGTACAGGGCAGCTGGGCAAGAGACCCAGTTCTTC. Residues: CASSQYRAAGQETQFF.

This clonotype was picked up a small number of times. J is TRBJ1-4 and V is TRBV9, with 7 nucleotides matching TRBD1. Losses at the gene ends were 2 bases for V and 8 bases for J; bases not matched to a gene: 9. The CDR3 has 15 amino acids. Germline-derived CDR1 and CDR2 are SGDLS and YYNGEE. CDR3 coding DNA: TGTGCCAGCAGCGTCAGTACAGGGGAAGGCGAAAAACTGTTTTTT. Translated: CASSVSTGEGEKLFF.

Remarks on this clonotype: One base away lies a much larger clone, so this may be a sequencing read error. The chain has TRBV6-6 and TRBJ2-7; a possible D gene is TRBD1 (5 bases). The CDR3 is made up of 15 amino acids. Germline CDR1 is MNHNY and CDR2 is SVGAGI (reference sequence). With 6 bases removed from V and 0 bases from J, the gap between germline ends came to 15 bases. CDR3 protein: CASSPDSHRSYEQYF. For the CDR3, the DNA is TGTGCCAGCAGCCCTGACAGTCACCGCTCCTACGAGCAGTACTTC.

The DNA of the CDR3 is TGTGCCAGCAGCCCCGACAGGTTCTCCTCTGGGGCCAACGTCCTGACTTTC. Translation gives CASSPDRFSSGANVLTF. V is TRBV12-3 or TRBV12-4 and J is TRBJ2-6, with TRBD1 as a possible D gene (6 bases). This CDR3 spans 17 amino acids. Trimming took 6 bases from V and 0 from J, leaving 15 bases between them.

The sample holds a few counts of this clonotype. The chain uses TRBV4-2 and TRBJ1-1; TRBD1 is a possible D gene (5 bases). CDR3 length equals 17 residues. The germline CDR1 and CDR2 sequences are LGHNA and YNFKEQ. V was pared by 4 bases and J by 1 base, with 19 bases between. DNA for the CDR3: TGTGCCAGCAGCCCCCCGCTTGGGGCTCGGGAGAACACTGAAGCTTTCTTT. It translates to CASSPPLGARENTEAFF.

This clonotype came up many times. The chain links TRBV20-1 to TRBJ2-7; D is undetermined. The V gene's germline CDR1 is DFQATT and CDR2 SNEGSKA (reference sequence). V lost 5 bases and J 0 bases, leaving 11 bases between the germline ends. CDR3 size: 13 residues. The CDR3, as DNA: TGCAGTGCTTGCCCCACGGGCTCCTACGAGCAGTACTTC. It codes for CSACPTGSYEQYF.

The rearrangement uses TRBV4-3 and TRBJ1-1, with unresolved D. The CDR3 runs 14 residues. Germline V lookup: CDR1 LGHNA, CDR2 YSLEER. V was shortened by 0 bases and J by 5 bases, with 10 bases between the two germline ends. In DNA, the CDR3 is TGCGCCAGCAGCCAAGATGCCGGCGGAACTGAAGCTTTCTTT. Its protein is CASSQDAGGTEAFF.

The CDR3: CAIRVSNTEAFF. The CDR3 bases are TGTGCCATCAGGGTATCGAACACTGAAGCTTTCTTT. The chain couples TRBV10-3 to TRBJ1-1; D gene uncertain. The length of the CDR3 is 12 residues. The germline V and J ends were trimmed by 6 bases and 1 base, with 6 bases remaining between them. Germline-derived CDR1 and CDR2 are ENHRY and SYGVKD.

This clonotype was counted many times. This rearrangement joins TRBV12-3 or TRBV12-4 to TRBJ2-3, with D unresolved. Trimming pared 5 bases from V and 0 bases from J, leaving 6 bases between. CDR3 length: 13 residues. CDR3 nucleotide sequence: TGTGCCAGCAGTGAGTCTAGCACAGATACGCAGTATTTT. Translation gives CASSESSTDTQYF.

The CDR3 region has the DNA TGTGCCAGCAGTCTCAGGACGGGGACCGGGGAGCTGTTTTTT. This encodes CASSLRTGTGELFF. The chain uses TRBV12-3 or TRBV12-4 and TRBJ2-2, with a tentative D call TRBD2 (5 bases). The CDR3 totals 14 residues. V was trimmed by 5 bases and J by 5 bases, leaving 12 bases between them.

The gene calls are TRBV7-9 and TRBJ1-2; D ambiguous. V was clipped by 0 bases and J by 4 bases, with 12 bases between them. The CDR3 has 15 residues. Germline V gene data show CDR1 as SEHNR and CDR2 as FQNEAQ (reference sequence). In DNA, the CDR3 is TGTGCCAGCAGCTTAGCGCCGTCAGGAACCTATGGCTACACCTTC. It is translated as CASSLAPSGTYGYTF.

This chain connects TRBV7-9 to TRBJ2-2; TRBD2 aligns across 8 bases. The V gene's germline CDR1 is SEHNR and CDR2 FQNEAQ (reference sequence). With 5 bases clipped from V and 0 bases from J, the junction kept 14 bases outside the gene matches. This CDR3 region has 19 residues. The DNA for the CDR3 is TGTGCCAGCAGCGATACCTCGGGGCTAGCGGGCCCGAACACCGGGGAGCTGTTTTTT. This translates into CASSDTSGLAGPNTGELFF.

The sample holds a few counts of this clonotype. CDR3 residues: CASSKGTSEAFF. CDR3 nucleotides: TGTGCCAGCAGCAAGGGGACATCTGAAGCTTTCTTT. This chain links TRBV27 with TRBJ1-1, with D possibly matching TRBD1 (6 bases). Trimming cost V 6 bases and J 6 bases, with 11 bases left between them. Germline V gene sequence: CDR1 MNHEY, CDR2 SMNVEV (reference sequence). The length of the CDR3 is 12 residues.

J is TRBJ1-5 and V is TRBV10-3; no clear D. Germline V gives CDR1 ENHRY, CDR2 SYGVKD. The V end was cut by 7 bases, the J end by 2 bases, with 9 bases between. There are 13 residues in the CDR3. CDR3 in amino acids: CAIKREGNQPQHF. CDR3 in DNA: TGTGCCATCAAGCGGGAGGGCAATCAGCCCCAGCATTTT.

The sample holds many counts of this clonotype. V gene TRBV20-1 combines with J gene TRBJ1-2; no definite D call. The CDR3 is 13 residues long. The germline V gene has CDR1 DFQATT and CDR2 SNEGSKA (reference sequence). With 6 bases removed from V and 3 bases from J, the gap between germline ends came to 14 bases. The CDR3 is CSAQKGSDYGYTF. The CDR3 nucleotides are TGCAGTGCCCAAAAGGGCAGCGACTATGGCTACACCTTC.

This clonotype was recorded a few times. The CDR3 nucleotides read TGTGCCAGCGCAACAGGGGCGAACACCGGGGAGCTGTTTTTT. This codes for CASATGANTGELFF. The rearrangement joins TRBV7-7 to TRBJ2-2; 7 nucleotides match TRBD1. V was clipped by 8 bases and J by 0 bases; unmatched bases: 3. Germline values: CDR1 SSHAT, CDR2 FNYEAQ (reference sequence). The CDR3 loop spans 14 amino acids.

A few counts support this clonotype. The rearrangement links TRBV27 to TRBJ1-2; TRBD1 agrees at 9 bases. The CDR3 contains 15 residues. The germline V gene encodes CDR1 MNHEY and CDR2 SMNVEV (reference sequence). J was trimmed by 2 bases and V by 5 bases; bases with no gene match: 6. DNA of the CDR3: TGTGCCAGCAGTACAGGGGGCTTCCTCAACTATGGCTACACCTTC. Its translation is CASSTGGFLNYGYTF.